This T cell receptor (beta chain) was sequenced during a study of blood T cell repertoires in COVID-19. Germline assignment: CDR1 SQVTM and CDR2 ANQGSEA. The V segment lost 7 bases and the J segment 2 bases; nucleotides outside the gene matches: 15. The CDR3 is 16 residues long. Participants were placed into cohorts based on the clinical history they reported. The data were produced by immunoSEQ multiplex PCR, yet TCRdb's version contains in-frame clones alone and is incomplete. The table includes approximately 200,000 clones, around 90% detected once. The clonotype originates from a woman under 40 who had recovered from COVID-19. The material sequenced was PBMCs or T cells enriched from blood (not recorded which). V is TRBV29-1 and J is TRBJ2-5; TRBD2 aligns across 8 bases. DNA of the CDR3: TGCAGCGCCCAACCGGAACTAGCGGTGATACAAGAGACCCAGTACTTC. This gives the protein CSAQPELAVIQETQYF.